A selection of T cell receptor beta chains follows, all from one sample in a study of blood T cell repertoires in COVID-19. TCRdb's table, derived via immunoSEQ multiplex PCR, lists solely in-frame clones and lacks some. The sample has over 150,000 clones, over 75% seen once. The sequenced sample was peripheral blood. These TCRs come from a woman aged 70-85 years with acute or convalescent COVID-19. CDR3s leave out the opening cysteine and the closing phenylalanine or tryptophan. D genes are given only for firm matches. Clone size appears in some rows only: once, few, many, or a class for an expanded clone.

D: TRBD2; size: NA; V: TRBV5-6; J: TRBJ2-2; length: 14; CDR3: ASSLELSGRAGELF
D: TRBD1; size: NA; V: TRBV29-1; J: TRBJ1-2; length: 14; CDR3: SVGTSGGPGGFGYT
D: TRBD1; size: once; V: TRBV12-5; J: TRBJ1-5; length: 12; CDR3: ASGPGTGNQPQH
D: TRBD2; size: NA; V: TRBV3-1/TRBV3-2; J: TRBJ2-3; length: 13; CDR3: ASSQGALAGGAQY
D: NA; size: NA; V: TRBV21-1; J: TRBJ2-6; length: 15; CDR3: ASSKRDRGSGANVLT
D: TRBD1; size: NA; V: TRBV6-5; J: TRBJ1-6; length: 13; CDR3: ASNQRRGQGTPLH
D: TRBD2; size: NA; V: TRBV6-5; J: TRBJ2-3; length: 11; CDR3: ASRASGRDTQY
D: NA; size: few; V: TRBV5-6; J: TRBJ1-4; length: 14; CDR3: ASSAPGSDQNEKLF
D: NA; size: NA; V: TRBV29-1; J: TRBJ2-2; length: 15; CDR3: SVQPLGAGRDTGELF
D: NA; size: few; V: TRBV5-1; J: TRBJ2-2; length: 15; CDR3: ASSLFTGSNPAGELF
D: NA; size: NA; V: TRBV7-6; J: TRBJ2-3; length: 13; CDR3: ASSLLTDLADTQY
D: NA; size: once; V: TRBV4-1; J: TRBJ1-6; length: 13; CDR3: ASSPLEAPDSPLH
D: NA; size: few; V: TRBV5-4; J: TRBJ2-7; length: 12; CDR3: ASSSGTNPYEQY
D: NA; size: NA; V: TRBV5-1; J: TRBJ1-4; length: 12; CDR3: ASSLGQNDEKLF
D: TRBD1; size: many; V: TRBV5-5; J: TRBJ2-7; length: 12; CDR3: ASSQYDRGGEQY
D: NA; size: few; V: TRBV27; J: TRBJ1-5; length: 14; CDR3: ASSSQGGNIGQPQH
D: NA; size: once; V: TRBV19; J: TRBJ1-5; length: 13; CDR3: ASSSFRQGNQPQH
D: TRBD2; size: many; V: TRBV7-2; J: TRBJ2-1; length: 13; CDR3: ASRTSGNTYNEQF
D: TRBD1; size: NA; V: TRBV3-1/TRBV3-2; J: TRBJ1-4; length: 15; CDR3: ASRGPGTGGDREKLF
D: NA; size: NA; V: TRBV19; J: TRBJ2-1; length: 11; CDR3: ASSIDPRTEQF